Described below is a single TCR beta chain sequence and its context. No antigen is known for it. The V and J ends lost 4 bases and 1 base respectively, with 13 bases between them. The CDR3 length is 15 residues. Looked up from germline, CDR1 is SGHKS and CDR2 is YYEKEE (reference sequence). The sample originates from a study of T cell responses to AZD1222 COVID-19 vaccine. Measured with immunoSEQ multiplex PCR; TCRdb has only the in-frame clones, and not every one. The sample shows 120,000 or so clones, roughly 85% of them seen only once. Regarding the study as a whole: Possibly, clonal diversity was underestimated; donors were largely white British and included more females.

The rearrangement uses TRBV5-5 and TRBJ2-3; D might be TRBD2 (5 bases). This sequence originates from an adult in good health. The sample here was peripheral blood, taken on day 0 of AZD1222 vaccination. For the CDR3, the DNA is TGTGCCAGCAGCGGCCGAGGGTGGGGCACAGATACGCAGTATTTT. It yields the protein CASSGRGWGTDTQYF.